These 11 T cell receptor beta chains originate from one sample sequenced in a study of blood T cell repertoires in COVID-19. The protocol was immunoSEQ multiplex PCR, while the TCRdb copy is restricted to in-frame clones and leaves out a portion. The sample lists 150,000 to 200,000 clones, roughly four fifths occurring once. The sequenced material came from peripheral blood. The receptors stem from a human donor in a cohort sampled during active COVID-19.

This clone was observed a few times. The chain recombines TRBV6-2 or TRBV6-3 with TRBJ2-3; 10 bases fit TRBD2. With V trimmed by 1 base and J by 2 bases, 3 bases remained unmatched. The CDR3 length is 16 residues. Germline CDR1 and CDR2: MNHEY and SVGEGT. CDR3 in amino acids: CASSYFTSGITDTQYF. CDR3 bases: TGTGCCAGCAGTTACTTCACTAGCGGGATCACAGATACGCAGTATTTT.

The chain couples TRBV4-3 to TRBJ1-1; D perhaps matches TRBD1 (5 bases). Per germline, CDR1 LGHNA and CDR2 YSLEER. V was clipped by 1 base and J by 5 bases, with 11 bases between them. The CDR3 extends over 14 amino acids. The CDR3, as DNA: TGCGCCAGCAGCCAAGGTGGGGGGGGGACTGAAGCTTTCTTT. Protein product: CASSQGGGGTEAFF.

The gene calls are TRBV7-2 and TRBJ2-7, with 8 bases identical to TRBD1. Germline CDR1 SGHTA, CDR2 FQGNSA. CDR3 length: 14 amino acids. Losses at the gene ends were 6 bases for V and 6 bases for J; bases not matched to a gene: 10. The CDR3 region has the DNA TGTGCCAGCAGTAAGGGACAGGCCTCTCGCGAGCAGTACTTC. Its translation: CASSKGQASREQYF.

The chain uses TRBV28 and TRBJ1-5, with 7 positions matching TRBD1. V shed 3 bases, J shed 5 bases, and the junction held 10 bases outside the gene matches. Germline V gene sequence: CDR1 MDHEN, CDR2 SYDVKM. The CDR3 contains 16 residues. As DNA, the CDR3 is TGTGCCAGCAGTTTCTCCCGGGACAGTGGCGATCAGCCCCAGCATTTT. It is translated as CASSFSRDSGDQPQHF.

The V call is TRBV30, the J call TRBJ1-2, with D hard to call. Trimming left V 0 bases short and J 8 bases short, with 13 bases between. The CDR3 is made up of 13 amino acids. Germline V gene lookup returns CDR1 GTSNPN and CDR2 SVGIG (reference sequence). CDR3 sequence reads: CAWSVGRGGGYTF. In nucleotides, the CDR3 is TGTGCCTGGAGTGTAGGACGGGGAGGAGGCTACACCTTC.

The chain employs TRBV7-2 and TRBJ1-1; D perhaps matches TRBD1 (5 bases). The V gene lost 1 base and the J gene lost 6 bases, with 15 bases spanning the gap. Germline CDR1 reads SGHTA; CDR2 reads FQGNSA. The CDR3 is 15 amino acids. The CDR3 nucleotides read TGTGCCAGCAGCTTAGGGGGTTGGGGGGTCGCTGAAGCTTTCTTT. It is translated as CASSLGGWGVAEAFF.

V is TRBV6-6 and J is TRBJ2-7; TRBD1 aligns across 8 bases. The germline V gene has CDR1 MNHNY and CDR2 SVGAGI (reference sequence). The CDR3 is 14 residues long. Germline trimming cut 4 bases from V and 5 bases from J; bases unmatched to any gene: 7. The CDR3 protein is CASSFPGQDDEQYF. CDR3 in DNA: TGTGCCAGCAGTTTCCCGGGACAGGATGACGAGCAGTACTTC.

There are many counts of this clone. The gene calls are TRBV14 and TRBJ2-7; 10 bases match TRBD1. Per germline, CDR1 SGHDN and CDR2 FVKESK. Losses at the gene ends were 4 bases for V and 0 bases for J; bases not matched to a gene: 3. This CDR3 is 15 amino acids long. CDR3 region: CASSPRTGGSYEQYF. CDR3 sequence (DNA): TGTGCCAGCAGCCCAAGGACAGGGGGCTCCTACGAGCAGTACTTC.

V gene TRBV11-2 combines with J gene TRBJ2-3, with D perhaps TRBD1 (6 bases). The CDR3 runs 15 residues. V was cut by 5 bases and J by 6 bases, with 18 bases left in between. Germline loops: CDR1 SGHAT, CDR2 FQNNGV. CDR3 amino acids: CASSPPGQRFDTQYF. In DNA, the CDR3 is TGTGCCAGCAGCCCCCCCGGACAGCGCTTTGATACGCAGTATTTT.

The chain carries TRBV15 and TRBJ2-7; 7 positions match TRBD1. Trimming removed 2 bases from V and 3 bases from J; junction bases left unmatched: 7. The CDR3 contains 15 residues. Per the germline V gene, CDR1 is LNHNV and CDR2 is YYDKDF (reference sequence). CDR3 sequence: CATSRLTGLNYEQYF. DNA of the CDR3: TGTGCCACCAGCAGATTGACAGGGCTCAACTACGAGCAGTACTTC.

The rearrangement joins TRBV20-1 to TRBJ1-2; the D gene is possibly TRBD1 (6 bases). CDR1 is DFQATT, CDR2 SNEGSKA, per germline (reference sequence). The CDR3 runs to 11 residues. The CDR3 DNA reads as TGCACCGGGGGGGGCAGAAATGGCTACACCTTC. It codes for CTGGGRNGYTF.